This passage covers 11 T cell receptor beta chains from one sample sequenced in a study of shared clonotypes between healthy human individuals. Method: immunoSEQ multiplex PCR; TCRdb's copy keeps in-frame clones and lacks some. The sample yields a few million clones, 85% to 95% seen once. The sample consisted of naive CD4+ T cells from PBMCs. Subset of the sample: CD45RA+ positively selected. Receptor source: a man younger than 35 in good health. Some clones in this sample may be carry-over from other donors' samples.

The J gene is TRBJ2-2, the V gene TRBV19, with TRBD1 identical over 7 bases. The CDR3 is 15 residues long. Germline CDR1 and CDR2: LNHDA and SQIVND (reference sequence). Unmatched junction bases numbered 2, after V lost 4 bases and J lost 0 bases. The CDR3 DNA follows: TGTGCCAGTAGTAGGGGGACAGCGAACACCGGGGAGCTGTTTTTT. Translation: CASSRGTANTGELFF.

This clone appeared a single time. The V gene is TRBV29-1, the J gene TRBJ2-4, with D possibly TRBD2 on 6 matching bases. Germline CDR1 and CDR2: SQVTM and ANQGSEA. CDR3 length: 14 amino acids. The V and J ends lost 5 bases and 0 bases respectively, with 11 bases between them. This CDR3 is CSVTGLLAKNIQYF. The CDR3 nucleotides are TGCAGCGTTACGGGACTTCTAGCCAAAAACATTCAGTACTTC.

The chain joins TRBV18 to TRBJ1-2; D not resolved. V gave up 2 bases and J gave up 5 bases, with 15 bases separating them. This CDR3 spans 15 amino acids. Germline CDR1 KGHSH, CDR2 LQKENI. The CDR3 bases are TGTGCCAGCTCACCAGGGATCGGGAGATCATATGGCTACACCTTC. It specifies CASSPGIGRSYGYTF.

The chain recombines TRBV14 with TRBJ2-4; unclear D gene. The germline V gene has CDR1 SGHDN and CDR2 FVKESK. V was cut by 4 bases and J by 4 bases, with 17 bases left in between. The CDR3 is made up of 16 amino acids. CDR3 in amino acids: CASSLTSPGIKNIQYF. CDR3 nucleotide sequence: TGTGCCAGCAGCCTAACGTCTCCCGGCATAAAAAACATTCAGTACTTC.

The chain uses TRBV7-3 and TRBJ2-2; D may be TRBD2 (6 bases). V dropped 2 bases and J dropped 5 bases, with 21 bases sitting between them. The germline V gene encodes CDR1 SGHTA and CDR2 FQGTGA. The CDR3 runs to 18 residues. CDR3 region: CASSLFFGGPGETGELFF. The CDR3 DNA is TGTGCCAGCAGCTTATTTTTCGGGGGTCCAGGAGAGACCGGGGAGCTGTTTTTT.

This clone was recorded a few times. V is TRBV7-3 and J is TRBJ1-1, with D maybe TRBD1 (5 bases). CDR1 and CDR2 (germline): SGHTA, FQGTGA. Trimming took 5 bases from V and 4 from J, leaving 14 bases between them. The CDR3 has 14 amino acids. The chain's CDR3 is CASSTSGGSTEAFF. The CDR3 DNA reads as TGTGCCAGCAGCACCTCGGGGGGGAGCACTGAAGCTTTCTTT.

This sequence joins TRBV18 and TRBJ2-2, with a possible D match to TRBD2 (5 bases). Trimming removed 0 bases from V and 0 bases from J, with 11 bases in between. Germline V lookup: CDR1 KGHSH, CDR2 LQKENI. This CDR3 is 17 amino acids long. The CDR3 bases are TGTGCCAGCTCACCACCGTACGCGGGCTCGAACACCGGGGAGCTGTTTTTT. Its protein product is CASSPPYAGSNTGELFF.

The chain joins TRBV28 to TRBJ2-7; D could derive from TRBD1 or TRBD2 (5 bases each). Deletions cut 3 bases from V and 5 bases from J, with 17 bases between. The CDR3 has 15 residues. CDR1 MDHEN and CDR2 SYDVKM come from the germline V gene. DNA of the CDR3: TGTGCCAGCAGTTTGGTAGGTGGGGGAGTTCACGAGCAGTACTTC. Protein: CASSLVGGGVHEQYF.

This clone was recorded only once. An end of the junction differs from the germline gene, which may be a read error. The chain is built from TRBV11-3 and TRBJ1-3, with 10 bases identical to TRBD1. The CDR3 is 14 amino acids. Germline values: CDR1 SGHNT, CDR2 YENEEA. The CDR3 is CTSSLGTGEDTIYF. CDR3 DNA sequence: TGTACCAGCAGCCTCGGGACAGGGGAAGACACCATATATTTT.

This chain's CDR3 is CASSPLGTVNYGYTF. The CDR3 bases are TGTGCCAGCAGTCCCCTCGGGACGGTAAACTATGGCTACACCTTC. The chain recombines TRBV28 with TRBJ1-2; a possible D gene is TRBD1 (5 bases). Germline assignment: CDR1 MDHEN and CDR2 SYDVKM. V was cut by 5 bases and J by 2 bases, with 15 bases left in between. The CDR3 extends over 15 amino acids.

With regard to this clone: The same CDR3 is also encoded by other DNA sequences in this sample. The DNA of the CDR3 is TGTGCCAGCAGCTTATCTAGCGGGTCGTACAATGAGCAGTTCTTC. It encodes CASSLSSGSYNEQFF. J is TRBJ2-1 and V is TRBV7-3; 8 bases map to TRBD2. In germline, CDR1 is SGHTA, CDR2 FQGTGA. This CDR3 is built from 15 residues. With V trimmed by 2 bases and J by 4 bases, 4 bases remained unmatched.